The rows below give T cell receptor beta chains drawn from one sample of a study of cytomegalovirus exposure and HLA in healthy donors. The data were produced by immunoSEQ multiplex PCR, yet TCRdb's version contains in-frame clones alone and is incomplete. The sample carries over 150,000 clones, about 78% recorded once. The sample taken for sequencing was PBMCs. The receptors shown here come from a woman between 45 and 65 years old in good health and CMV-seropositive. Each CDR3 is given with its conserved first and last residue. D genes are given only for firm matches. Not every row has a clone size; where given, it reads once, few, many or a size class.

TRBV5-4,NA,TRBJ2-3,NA,TGTGCCAGCAGCTTCTCTAGCACAGATACGCAGTATTTT,CASSFSSTDTQYF
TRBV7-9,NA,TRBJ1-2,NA,TGTGCCAGCAGCTTAGATTCAGGGGGCTACACCTTC,CASSLDSGGYTF
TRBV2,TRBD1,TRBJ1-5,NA,TGTGCCAGTCGTACAGGGGGCGTAGGCAATCAGCCCCAGCATTTT,CASRTGGVGNQPQHF
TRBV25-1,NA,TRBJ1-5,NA,TGTGCCAGCAGTGAAGGCAACAGGCCCCAGCATTTT,CASSEGNRPQHF
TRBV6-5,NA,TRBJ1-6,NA,TGTGCCAGCAGTTACGGGGCAGATTCACCCCTCCACTTT,CASSYGADSPLHF
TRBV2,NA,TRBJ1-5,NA,TGTGCCAGCAGTCCAGAGACAGGTGGCAATCAGCCCCAGCATTTT,CASSPETGGNQPQHF
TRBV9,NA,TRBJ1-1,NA,TGTGCCAGCAGCGGGCCTATTCGGGGAGCTTTCTTT,CASSGPIRGAFF
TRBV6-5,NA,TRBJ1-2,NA,TGTGCCGGCAGTTACTCCGCAGGCGGGCCCTTCTATGGCTACACCTTC,CAGSYSAGGPFYGYTF
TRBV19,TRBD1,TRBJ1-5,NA,TGTGCCAGTAGTATTCTTACGGGACAGGGCAATCAGCCCCAGCATTTT,CASSILTGQGNQPQHF
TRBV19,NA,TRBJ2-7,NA,TGTGCCAGTAGTAGGACGGGGAGCTCCTACGAGCAGTACTTC,CASSRTGSSYEQYF
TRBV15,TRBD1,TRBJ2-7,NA,TGTGCCACCAGGAACAGGGGGTCCTACGAGCAGTACTTC,CATRNRGSYEQYF
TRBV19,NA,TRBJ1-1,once,TGTGCCAGTCGGTGGGCACCAAATACTAACACTGAAGCTTTCTTT,CASRWAPNTNTEAFF
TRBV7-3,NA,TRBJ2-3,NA,TGTGCCAGCAGCTTAGTGGGGCTTAGCACAGATACGCAGTATTTT,CASSLVGLSTDTQYF
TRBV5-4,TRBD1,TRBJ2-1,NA,TGTGCCAGCAGCGAGGGGGCGAGTCCCTACAATGAGCAGTTCTTC,CASSEGASPYNEQFF
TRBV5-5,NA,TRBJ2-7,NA,TGTGCCAGCAGGGGGGAGGCCTTGAACTACGAGCAGTACTTC,CASRGEALNYEQYF